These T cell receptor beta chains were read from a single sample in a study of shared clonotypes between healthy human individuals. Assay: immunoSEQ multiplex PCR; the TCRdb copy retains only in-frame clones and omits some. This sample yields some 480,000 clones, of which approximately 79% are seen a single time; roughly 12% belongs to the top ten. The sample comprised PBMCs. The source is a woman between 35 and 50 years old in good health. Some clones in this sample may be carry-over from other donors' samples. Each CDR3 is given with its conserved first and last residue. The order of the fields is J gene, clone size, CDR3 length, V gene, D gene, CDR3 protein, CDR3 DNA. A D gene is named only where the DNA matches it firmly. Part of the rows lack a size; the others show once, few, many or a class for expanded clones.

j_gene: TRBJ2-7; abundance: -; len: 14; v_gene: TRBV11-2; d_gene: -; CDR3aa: CASSLGAGTYEQYF; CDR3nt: TGTGCCAGCAGCTTAGGGGCAGGGACCTACGAGCAGTACTTC
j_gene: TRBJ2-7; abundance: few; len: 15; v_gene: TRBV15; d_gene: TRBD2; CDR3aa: CATSRSQRDTYEQYF; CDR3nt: TGTGCCACCAGCAGATCCCAGCGGGATACCTACGAGCAGTACTTC
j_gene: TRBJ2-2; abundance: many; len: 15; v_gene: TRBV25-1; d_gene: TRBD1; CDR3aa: CASRRTGEGTGELFF; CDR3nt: TGTGCCAGCAGAAGGACAGGGGAAGGCACCGGGGAGCTGTTTTTT
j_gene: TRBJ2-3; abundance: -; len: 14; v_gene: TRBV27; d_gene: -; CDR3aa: CASSSSFSTDTQYF; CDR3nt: TGTGCCAGCAGTTCCTCGTTCAGCACAGATACGCAGTATTTT
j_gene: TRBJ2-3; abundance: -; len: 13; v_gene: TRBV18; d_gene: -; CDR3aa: CASSPGSADTQYF; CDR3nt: TGTGCCAGCTCACCTGGCAGCGCAGATACGCAGTATTTT
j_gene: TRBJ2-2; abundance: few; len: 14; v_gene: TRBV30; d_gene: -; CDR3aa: CAWSIGLRSGELFF; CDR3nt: TGTGCCTGGAGTATAGGACTACGGTCCGGGGAGCTGTTTTTT
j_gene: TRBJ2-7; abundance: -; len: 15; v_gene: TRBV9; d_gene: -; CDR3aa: CASSAQAGAHYEQYF; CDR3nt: TGTGCCAGCAGCGCCCAGGCAGGGGCCCACTACGAGCAGTACTTC
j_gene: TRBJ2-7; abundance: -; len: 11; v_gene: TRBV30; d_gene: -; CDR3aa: CAWSKPGEQYF; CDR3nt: TGTGCCTGGAGTAAGCCCGGTGAGCAGTACTTC
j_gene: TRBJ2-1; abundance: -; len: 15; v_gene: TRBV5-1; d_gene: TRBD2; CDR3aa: CASSRSGTSGEGEFF; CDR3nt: TGCGCCAGCAGCCGATCCGGGACTAGCGGAGAAGGGGAGTTCTTC
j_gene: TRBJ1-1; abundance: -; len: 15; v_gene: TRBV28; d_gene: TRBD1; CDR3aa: CASSPFDRGWTEAFF; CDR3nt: TGTGCCAGCAGCCCTTTCGACAGGGGATGGACTGAAGCTTTCTTT
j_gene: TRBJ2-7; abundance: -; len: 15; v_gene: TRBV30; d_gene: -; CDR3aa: CAWSDPLRQPYEQYF; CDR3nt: TGTGCCTGGAGTGATCCCCTCCGACAACCCTACGAGCAGTACTTC
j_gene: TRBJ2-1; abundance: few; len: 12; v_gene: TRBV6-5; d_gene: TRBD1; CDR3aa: CASSLTGNEQFF; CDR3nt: TGTGCCAGCAGTTTGACAGGGAATGAGCAGTTCTTC
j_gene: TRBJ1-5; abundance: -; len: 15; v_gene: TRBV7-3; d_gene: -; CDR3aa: CASSLNGGRDQPQHF; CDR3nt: TGTGCCAGCAGCTTAAACGGAGGGAGGGATCAGCCCCAGCATTTT
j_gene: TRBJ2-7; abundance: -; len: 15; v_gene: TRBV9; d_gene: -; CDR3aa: CASSVGSRGDYEQYF; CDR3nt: TGTGCCAGCAGCGTAGGGTCCAGGGGAGACTACGAGCAGTACTTC
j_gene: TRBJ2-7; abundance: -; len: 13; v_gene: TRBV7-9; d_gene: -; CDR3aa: CASSMRTGNEQYF; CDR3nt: TGTGCCAGCAGCATGAGAACAGGGAACGAGCAGTACTTC
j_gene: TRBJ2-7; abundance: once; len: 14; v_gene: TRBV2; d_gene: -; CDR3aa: CASSVGFLRAEQYF; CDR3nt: TGTGCCAGCAGTGTCGGATTCCTACGAGCGGAGCAGTACTTC
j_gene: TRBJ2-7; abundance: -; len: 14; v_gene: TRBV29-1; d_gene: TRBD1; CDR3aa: CSVVSTGGGYEQYF; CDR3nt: TGCAGCGTTGTTAGCACAGGGGGCGGTTACGAGCAGTACTTC
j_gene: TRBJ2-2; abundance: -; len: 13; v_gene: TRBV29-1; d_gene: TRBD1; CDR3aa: CSVGDRGTGELFF; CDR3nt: TGCAGCGTTGGGGACAGGGGCACCGGGGAGCTGTTTTTT
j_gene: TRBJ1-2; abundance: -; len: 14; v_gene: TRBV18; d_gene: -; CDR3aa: CASSPDSRAYGYTF; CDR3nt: TGTGCCAGCTCACCTGACAGCCGGGCTTATGGCTACACCTTC
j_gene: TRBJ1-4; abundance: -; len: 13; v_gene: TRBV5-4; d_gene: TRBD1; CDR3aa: CASSGQGGEKLFF; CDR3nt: TGTGCCAGCAGTGGCCAGGGGGGGGAAAAACTGTTTTTT
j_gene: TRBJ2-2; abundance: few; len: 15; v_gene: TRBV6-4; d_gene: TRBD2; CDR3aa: CASSELAGDTGELFF; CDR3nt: TGTGCCAGCAGTGAACTAGCGGGAGACACCGGGGAGCTGTTTTTT
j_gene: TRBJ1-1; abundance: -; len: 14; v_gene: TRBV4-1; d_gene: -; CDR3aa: CASSPGLVNTEAFF; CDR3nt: TGCGCCAGCAGCCCAGGACTGGTGAACACTGAAGCTTTCTTT
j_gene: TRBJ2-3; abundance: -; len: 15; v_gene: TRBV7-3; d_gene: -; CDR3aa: CASSWAGGRTDTQYF; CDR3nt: TGTGCCAGCAGTTGGGCAGGGGGGAGGACAGATACGCAGTATTTT
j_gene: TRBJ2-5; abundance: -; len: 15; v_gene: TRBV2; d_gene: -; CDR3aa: CASRDLRGTAETQYF; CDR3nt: TGTGCCAGCAGGGACCTCCGAGGGACGGCTGAGACCCAGTACTTC
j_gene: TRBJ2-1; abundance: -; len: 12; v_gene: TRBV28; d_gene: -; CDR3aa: CASSLSGNEQFF; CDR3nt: TGTGCCAGCAGTTTGTCCGGGAATGAGCAGTTCTTC
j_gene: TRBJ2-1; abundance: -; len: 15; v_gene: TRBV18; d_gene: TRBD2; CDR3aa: CASSSGLAGVNEQFF; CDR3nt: TGTGCCAGCTCATCGGGACTAGCGGGAGTAAATGAGCAGTTCTTC
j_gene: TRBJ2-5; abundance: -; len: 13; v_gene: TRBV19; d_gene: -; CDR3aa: CASGQGNEETQYF; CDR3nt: TGTGCCAGTGGTCAAGGAAACGAAGAGACCCAGTACTTC
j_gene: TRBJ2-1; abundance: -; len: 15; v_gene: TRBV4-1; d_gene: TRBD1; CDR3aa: CASSQAGTGRNEQFF; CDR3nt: TGCGCCAGCAGCCAAGCAGGGACAGGGCGAAATGAGCAGTTCTTC
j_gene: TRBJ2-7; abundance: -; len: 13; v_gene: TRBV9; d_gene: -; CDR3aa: CASSMSGSYEQYF; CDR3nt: TGTGCCAGCAGTATGTCGGGCTCCTACGAGCAGTACTTC
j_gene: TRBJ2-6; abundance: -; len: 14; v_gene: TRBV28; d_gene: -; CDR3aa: CASSFSSGANVLTF; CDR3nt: TGTGCCAGCAGTTTTAGCTCTGGGGCCAACGTCCTGACTTTC
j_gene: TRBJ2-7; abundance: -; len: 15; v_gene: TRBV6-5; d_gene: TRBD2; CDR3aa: CASSYKASGAYEQYF; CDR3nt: TGTGCCAGCAGTTACAAGGCTAGCGGAGCCTACGAGCAGTACTTC
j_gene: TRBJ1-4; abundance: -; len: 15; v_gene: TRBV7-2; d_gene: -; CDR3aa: CASSPQTGSDEKLFF; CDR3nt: TGTGCCAGCAGCCCGCAGACAGGTTCGGATGAAAAACTGTTTTTT
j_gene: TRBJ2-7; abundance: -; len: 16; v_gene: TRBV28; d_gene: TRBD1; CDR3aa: CASSLPGQGGVYEQYF; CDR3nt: TGTGCCAGCAGTCTCCCGGGACAGGGGGGCGTATACGAGCAGTACTTC
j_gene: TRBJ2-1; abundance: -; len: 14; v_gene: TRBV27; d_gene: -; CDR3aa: CASSLKYPRDEQFF; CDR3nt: TGTGCCAGCAGTTTAAAGTATCCCAGGGATGAGCAGTTCTTC
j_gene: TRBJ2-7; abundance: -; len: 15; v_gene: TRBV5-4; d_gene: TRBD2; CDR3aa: CASSPGLAEYYEQYF; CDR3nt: TGTGCCAGCAGCCCAGGGCTAGCGGAATATTACGAGCAGTACTTC
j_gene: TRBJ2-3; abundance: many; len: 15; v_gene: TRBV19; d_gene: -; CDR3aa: CASTVSATSTDTQYF; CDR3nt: TGTGCCAGTACCGTTTCAGCGACTAGCACAGATACGCAGTATTTT
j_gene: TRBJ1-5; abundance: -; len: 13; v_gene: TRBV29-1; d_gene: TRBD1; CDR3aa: CSVGTGKEQPQHF; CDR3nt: TGCAGCGTTGGGACAGGAAAAGAGCAGCCCCAGCATTTT
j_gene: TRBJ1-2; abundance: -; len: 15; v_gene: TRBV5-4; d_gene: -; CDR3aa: CASSPPGGQLYGYTF; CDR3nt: TGTGCCAGCAGTCCGCCGGGGGGGCAGCTCTATGGCTACACCTTC
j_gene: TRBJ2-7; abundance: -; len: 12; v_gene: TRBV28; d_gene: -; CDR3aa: CATRDSLYEQYF; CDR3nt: TGTGCCACCAGGGACTCCCTCTACGAGCAGTACTTC
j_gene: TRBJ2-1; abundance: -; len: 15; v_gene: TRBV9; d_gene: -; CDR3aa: CASSVGGANMNEQFF; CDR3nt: TGTGCCAGCAGCGTAGGAGGGGCTAATATGAATGAGCAGTTCTTC
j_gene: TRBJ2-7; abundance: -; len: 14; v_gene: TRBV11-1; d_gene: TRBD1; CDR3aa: CASSTRTGPYEQYF; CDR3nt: TGTGCCAGCAGCACTAGGACAGGCCCCTACGAGCAGTACTTC
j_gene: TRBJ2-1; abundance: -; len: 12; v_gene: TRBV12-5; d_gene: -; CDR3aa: CASGLVYNEQFF; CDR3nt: TGTGCTAGTGGTTTGGTATACAATGAGCAGTTCTTC
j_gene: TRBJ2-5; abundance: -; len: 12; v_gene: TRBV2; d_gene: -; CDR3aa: CASYERVETQYF; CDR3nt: TGTGCCAGCTACGAAAGGGTGGAGACCCAGTACTTC
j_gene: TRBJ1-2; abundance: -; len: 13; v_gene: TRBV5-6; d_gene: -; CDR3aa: CASSLRVFYGYTF; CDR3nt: TGTGCCAGCAGCTTGAGGGTCTTCTATGGCTACACCTTC
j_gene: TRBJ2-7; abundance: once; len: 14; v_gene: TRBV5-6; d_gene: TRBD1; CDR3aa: CASSFQGASYEQYF; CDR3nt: TGTGCCAGCAGCTTCCAGGGGGCCTCCTACGAGCAGTACTTC
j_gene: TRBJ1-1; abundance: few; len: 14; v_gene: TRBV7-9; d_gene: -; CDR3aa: CASSLALQGTEAFF; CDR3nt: TGTGCCAGCAGCTTAGCCCTACAGGGAACTGAAGCTTTCTTT
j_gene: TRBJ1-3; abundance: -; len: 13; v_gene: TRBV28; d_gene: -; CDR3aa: CASTRARGNTIYF; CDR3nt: TGTGCCAGCACCCGGGCGCGCGGAAACACCATATATTTT
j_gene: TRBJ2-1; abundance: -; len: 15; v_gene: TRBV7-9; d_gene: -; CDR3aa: CASSFPGSSYNEQFF; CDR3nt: TGTGCCAGCAGCTTCCCCGGGAGCTCCTACAATGAGCAGTTCTTC
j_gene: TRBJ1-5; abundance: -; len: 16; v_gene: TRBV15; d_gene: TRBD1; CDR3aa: CATSRQSGTGFQPQHF; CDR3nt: TGTGCCACCAGCAGACAATCCGGGACAGGGTTCCAGCCCCAGCATTTT
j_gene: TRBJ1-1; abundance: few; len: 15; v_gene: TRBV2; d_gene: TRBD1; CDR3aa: CASSPGTGVNTEAFF; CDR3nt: TGTGCCAGCAGTCCTGGGACAGGGGTTAACACTGAAGCTTTCTTT
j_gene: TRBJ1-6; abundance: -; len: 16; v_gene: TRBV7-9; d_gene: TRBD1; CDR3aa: CASSSLQDRGNSPLHF; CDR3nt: TGTGCCAGCAGCTCGCTCCAGGACAGGGGGAATTCGCCCCTCCACTTT